This entry lists 30 T cell receptor beta chains sequenced from one sample in a study of OX40 agonist ivuxolimab in advanced cancers. TCRdb's table, derived via immunoSEQ multiplex PCR, lists solely in-frame clones and lacks some. The table shows just under 100,000 clones, with approximately 93% occurring only once. The sequenced sample was CD4+ or CD8+ T cells sorted from blood, obtained in a trial of the OX40 agonist ivuxolimab. The receptors here all came from an adult with an advanced solid tumor such as melanoma, head and neck, liver or kidney cancer.

V usage is TRBV14 and J usage is TRBJ1-1; no reliable D call. CDR3 size: 15 residues. Trimming took 0 bases from V and 1 from J, leaving 9 bases between them. CDR1 SGHDN and CDR2 FVKESK come from the germline V gene. CDR3 coding DNA: TGTGCCAGCAGCCAAGAAGCAGGAGGGAACACTGAAGCTTTCTTT. Protein product: CASSQEAGGNTEAFF.

V and J are TRBV9 and TRBJ1-1; 7 nucleotides agree with TRBD1. CDR1 is SGDLS, CDR2 YYNGEE, per germline. Trimming took 7 bases from V and 1 from J; bases not matched to a gene: 7. CDR3 size: 14 residues. CDR3 DNA sequence: TGTGCCAGCGCCAGGGGGGCGGGGAACACTGAAGCTTTCTTT. Residues: CASARGAGNTEAFF.

The rearrangement joins TRBV10-1 to TRBJ2-3; possibly TRBD1 for D (5 bases). Trimming removed 0 bases from V and 0 bases from J, with 10 bases in between. Germline values: CDR1 WNHNN, CDR2 SYGVQD (reference sequence). The CDR3 contains 16 residues. The CDR3 DNA sequence: TGCGCCAGCAGTGAGTCGACAGCTGGTAGCACAGATACGCAGTATTTT. It translates to CASSESTAGSTDTQYF.

This chain uses TRBV6-5 with TRBJ1-2; D is unresolved. CDR3 length: 10 residues. V was trimmed by 7 bases and J by 8 bases, leaving 8 bases between them. Germline CDR1 is MNHEY and CDR2 is SVGAGI. Here the CDR3 reads CASKHVGYTF. CDR3 nucleotide sequence: TGTGCCAGCAAACACGTCGGCTACACCTTC.

The chain carries TRBV27 and TRBJ1-5; 7 bases are shared with TRBD1. Trimming at V came to 5 bases and at J to 7 bases, leaving 11 bases not matched to a gene. There are 15 residues in the CDR3. CDR1 MNHEY and CDR2 SMNVEV come from the germline V gene (reference sequence). The CDR3 region is CASSASRGSGQPQHF. CDR3 DNA sequence: TGTGCCAGCAGTGCATCCAGGGGGTCGGGGCAGCCCCAGCATTTT.

The V call is TRBV6-5, the J call TRBJ1-2; D unresolved. Germline assignment: CDR1 MNHEY and CDR2 SVGAGI. This CDR3 is built from 13 residues. Trimming cost V 2 bases and J 3 bases, with 7 bases left between them. The CDR3 DNA is TGTGCCAGCAGTTACGTGGGCTACTATGGCTACACCTTC. Translating it yields CASSYVGYYGYTF.

This clone has just a few counts. V and J are TRBV4-1 and TRBJ1-6, with unresolved D. CDR1 and CDR2 (germline): MGHRA, YSYEKL. The CDR3 consists of 12 residues. The V end was cut by 0 bases, the J end by 10 bases, with 4 bases between. The chain's CDR3 is CASSQDRSPLHF. Written as DNA, the CDR3 is TGCGCCAGCAGCCAAGATCGATCACCCCTCCACTTT.

CDR3 DNA sequence: TGTGCCAGCAGCTTAGTACTAGCTGGAGATACGCAGTATTTT. Its translation is CASSLVLAGDTQYF. The rearrangement links TRBV11-2 to TRBJ2-3; D is perhaps TRBD2 (6 bases). Trimming cost V 1 base and J 5 bases, with 10 bases left between them. The CDR3 contains 14 residues. The germline V gene encodes CDR1 SGHAT and CDR2 FQNNGV. The whole variable domain, filled in from reference TRBV11-2 and TRBJ2-3, reads EAGVAQSPRYKIIEKRQSVAFWCNPISGHATLYWYQQILGQGPKLLIQFQNNGVVDDSQLPKDRFSAERLKGVDSTLKIQPAKLEDSAVYLCASSLVLAGDTQYFGPGTRLTVL.

This clone was detected once. The chain's CDR3 is CASSPGGYTGELFF. In DNA form, the CDR3 reads TGTGCCAGCAGCCCCGGAGGCTACACCGGGGAGCTGTTTTTT. The chain uses TRBV5-5 and TRBJ2-2; a weak D match, TRBD2 (5 bases). CDR1 and CDR2 from the germline V gene are SGHKS and YYEKEE (reference sequence). The ends were cut back, 4 bases at V and 3 bases at J, with 10 bases in the middle. The CDR3 is 14 amino acids.

The chain is built from TRBV7-7 and TRBJ2-3, with D hard to call. V lost 1 base and J 4 bases, leaving 6 bases between the germline ends. The CDR3 length is 13 residues. Germline V gene data show CDR1 as SSHAT and CDR2 as FNYEAQ (reference sequence). CDR3 protein: CASSLGAADTQYF. CDR3 nucleotide sequence: TGTGCCAGCAGCTTAGGAGCCGCAGATACGCAGTATTTT.

The chain links TRBV7-2 to TRBJ2-6; tentatively, D is TRBD2 (5 bases). Germline V gene sequence: CDR1 SGHTA, CDR2 FQGNSA. With 5 bases removed from V and 2 bases from J, the gap between germline ends came to 10 bases. The CDR3 loop spans 15 amino acids. DNA for the CDR3: TGTGCCAGCAGCCCAGGAGGACCTGGGGCCAACGTCCTGACTTTC. Amino acid sequence: CASSPGGPGANVLTF. Full variable domain (remainder filled in from reference TRBV7-2 and TRBJ2-6): GAGVSQSPSNKVTEKGKDVELRCDPISGHTALYWYRQSLGQGLEFLIYFQGNSAPDKSGLPSDRFSAERTGGSVSTLTIQRTQQEDSAVYLCASSPGGPGANVLTFGAGSRLTVL.

V is TRBV7-6 and J is TRBJ2-2; a weak D match, TRBD2 (5 bases). Trimming removed 4 bases at V and 5 bases at J, with 14 bases between. Germline V lookup: CDR1 SGHVS, CDR2 FNYEAQ. The CDR3 contains 15 residues. For the CDR3, the DNA is TGTGCCAGCAGCTGGGGAGACCCGGGGACCGGGGAGCTGTTTTTT. This gives the protein CASSWGDPGTGELFF.

The rearrangement uses TRBV18 and TRBJ1-1; D gene unclear. Germline V gene lookup returns CDR1 KGHSH and CDR2 LQKENI. This CDR3 comprises 13 residues. The V and J ends lost 6 bases and 1 base respectively, with 9 bases between them. CDR3: CASSSGANTEAFF. The CDR3, as DNA: TGTGCCAGCTCTTCGGGAGCGAACACTGAAGCTTTCTTT.

The chain uses TRBV2 and TRBJ1-1; D is uncertain. CDR1 is SNHLY, CDR2 FYNNEI, per germline. Deletions cut 4 bases from V and 4 bases from J, with 7 bases between. CDR3 size: 12 residues. CDR3 coding DNA: TGTGCCAGCAGTGGGTCAGTCACTGAAGCTTTCTTT. It is translated as CASSGSVTEAFF.

V gene TRBV30 combines with J gene TRBJ2-3, with 8 bases aligning to TRBD2. CDR1 is GTSNPN and CDR2 is SVGIG in the germline V gene (reference sequence). The trim removed 3 bases at V and 4 bases at J, leaving 9 bases unmatched. The CDR3 length is 15 residues. The DNA of the CDR3 is TGTGCCTGGAGGTCAGGCAGCGGGAGTCCAGATACGCAGTATTTT. Translation gives CAWRSGSGSPDTQYF.

This chain links TRBV19 with TRBJ1-4; D unclear. Germline CDR1 and CDR2: LNHDA and SQIVND (reference sequence). The CDR3 runs to 14 residues. V was trimmed by 6 bases and J by 5 bases, leaving 13 bases between them. CDR3 protein: CASSPIERNEKLFF. As DNA, the CDR3 is TGTGCCAGTAGCCCGATTGAGCGGAATGAAAAACTGTTTTTT.

The rearrangement joins TRBV28 to TRBJ1-1; unclear D gene. The CDR3 has 11 amino acids. Germline V gene lookup returns CDR1 MDHEN and CDR2 SYDVKM. Trimming pared 3 bases from V and 9 bases from J, leaving 8 bases between. The CDR3 loop reads CASSLPPQAFF. The CDR3 DNA reads TGTGCCAGCAGTTTGCCCCCCCAAGCTTTCTTT.

V is TRBV27 and J is TRBJ2-3, with 12 bases aligning to TRBD1. The CDR3 runs 19 residues. The junction had 13 bases not matched to a gene; V was cut back by 5 bases and J by 1 base. In germline, CDR1 is MNHEY, CDR2 SMNVEV (reference sequence). This chain's CDR3 is CASSLPWDRGPAGTDTQYF. CDR3 DNA: TGTGCCAGCAGTCTCCCCTGGGACAGGGGGCCCGCGGGCACAGATACGCAGTATTTT.

This clone was detected once. The chain combines TRBV2 with TRBJ2-1; D is uncertain. V lost 7 bases to trimming and J lost 7 bases, with 14 bases between them. The CDR3 is made up of 13 amino acids. Germline V gives CDR1 SNHLY, CDR2 FYNNEI. CDR3 protein: CASNQQIENEQFF. The CDR3 DNA reads as TGTGCCAGCAACCAGCAGATTGAAAATGAGCAGTTCTTC.

The chain joins TRBV21-1 to TRBJ2-3; the table calls TRBD2, which could not be checked here. TRBV21-1 is flagged as a pseudogene. The CDR3 length is 14 residues. The CDR3 loop is CASTGLPFTDTQYF. DNA for the CDR3: TGTGCCAGCACCGGACTACCATTCACAGATACGCAGTATTTT.

The V and J genes are TRBV6-1 and TRBJ1-5, with 9 bases matching TRBD1. The germline V gene encodes CDR1 MNHNS and CDR2 SASEGT. V trimming: 2 bases; J trimming: 5 bases; junction bases outside the gene matches: 7. The CDR3 is 16 residues long. In nucleotides, the CDR3 is TGTGCCAGCAGTGAAATCCCCGGGACAGGGTATCAGCCCCAGCATTTT. It is translated as CASSEIPGTGYQPQHF.

The chain carries TRBV19 and TRBJ1-1; no clear D. V dropped 5 bases and J dropped 5 bases, with 9 bases sitting between them. In germline, CDR1 is LNHDA, CDR2 SQIVND (reference sequence). This CDR3 has 12 amino acids. CDR3 sequence reads: CASSRTRTEAFF. The CDR3 DNA follows: TGTGCCAGTAGTCGGACGAGAACTGAAGCTTTCTTT.

The gene calls are TRBV6-1 and TRBJ2-1; TRBD2 might be the D (6 bases). CDR1 and CDR2 from the germline V gene are MNHNS and SASEGT. Between the trimmed V and J ends, which lost 1 base and 8 bases, there was a span of 15 bases. CDR3 length: 15 amino acids. The CDR3 loop reads CASSEGGTREDEQFF. Written as DNA, the CDR3 is TGTGCCAGCAGTGAAGGGGGGACGAGGGAGGATGAGCAGTTCTTC.

This chain joins TRBV19 and TRBJ1-5, with D unresolved. The germline V gene has CDR1 LNHDA and CDR2 SQIVND (reference sequence). The CDR3 is 13 amino acids. CDR3 sequence (DNA): TGTGCGGTTTTAGAGTCGCCGATAGGGCCCCAGCATTTT. Protein sequence: CAVLESPIGPQHF.

This clone appeared once. The chain couples TRBV5-1 to TRBJ2-1; 9 bases agree with TRBD2. CDR1 and CDR2 from the germline V gene are SGHRS and YFSETQ. Losses at the gene ends were 1 base for V and 7 bases for J; bases not matched to a gene: 9. The CDR3 spans 16 residues. The CDR3 here is CASSLTVAGAGNEQFF. CDR3 nucleotides: TGCGCCAGCAGCTTGACCGTAGCGGGAGCCGGGAATGAGCAGTTCTTC. Complete variable domain (other parts from reference TRBV5-1 and TRBJ2-1): KAGVTQTPRYLIKTRGQQVTLSCSPISGHRSVSWYQQTPGQGLQFLFEYFSETQRNKGNFPGRFSGRQFSNSRSEMNVSTLELGDSALYLCASSLTVAGAGNEQFFGPGTRLTVL.

The CDR3 nucleotides read TGTGCCAGCCCCGGACAGGCGAGGACCGGGGAGCTGTTTTTT. Translated: CASPGQARTGELFF. The J gene is TRBJ2-2, the V gene TRBV27; TRBD1 agrees at 7 bases. The germline gives CDR1 MNHEY, CDR2 SMNVEV (reference sequence). CDR3 length: 14 amino acids. Trimming took 8 bases from V and 5 from J; bases not matched to a gene: 8.

The V gene is TRBV28, the J gene TRBJ1-2; 9 bases fit TRBD1. Germline loops: CDR1 MDHEN, CDR2 SYDVKM. The length of the CDR3 is 14 residues. V dropped 7 bases and J dropped 8; count of bases not matched to a gene: 11. The CDR3 nucleotides read TGTGCCAGCACCGACAGGGGGGCCCTCGGGGGCTACACCTTC. Translating it yields CASTDRGALGGYTF.

In its sample, this clone was seen once. The chain joins TRBV5-8 to TRBJ2-1; TRBD1 might be the D (6 bases). CDR1 SGHTS and CDR2 YDEGEE come from the germline V gene. The V end lost 4 bases, the J end lost 1 base, and 15 bases lay between the germline ends. CDR3 length equals 16 residues. The DNA for the CDR3 is TGTGCCAGCAGCCCGGGACAACTAGGATCCTACAATGAGCAGTTCTTC. It yields the protein CASSPGQLGSYNEQFF.

The chain couples TRBV7-2 to TRBJ1-5; D gene unclear. CDR1 is SGHTA, CDR2 FQGNSA, per germline. The V end was cut by 1 base, the J end by 1 base, with 8 bases between. The CDR3 contains 15 residues. The CDR3 loop reads CASSLVGRSNQPQHF. CDR3 sequence (DNA): TGTGCCAGCAGCTTAGTGGGGAGGAGCAATCAGCCCCAGCATTTT.

The chain joins TRBV30 to TRBJ1-2; D is uncertain. The germline V gene has CDR1 GTSNPN and CDR2 SVGIG (reference sequence). This CDR3 comprises 13 residues. With 0 bases removed from V and 7 bases from J, the gap between germline ends came to 12 bases. The CDR3 DNA sequence: TGTGCCTGGAGTGTAGGGTTGGGTGGTGGCTACACCTTC. Translating it yields CAWSVGLGGGYTF.